This T cell receptor (beta chain) was identified in a study of blood T cell repertoires in COVID-19. The method was immunoSEQ multiplex PCR; TCRdb's version includes in-frame clones alone and lacks a portion of them. The profile shows roughly 140,000 clones, roughly 80% of them singletons. The sequence derives from a middle-aged woman who had recovered from COVID-19. Sequencing used PBMCs or T cells enriched from blood (not recorded which).

The CDR3, as DNA: TGCAGTGCAAGTCCCGGGACAGGGTCTGGCTACACCTTC. Amino acid sequence: CSASPGTGSGYTF. The chain combines TRBV20-1 with TRBJ1-2, with 9 nucleotides matching TRBD1. This CDR3 comprises 13 residues. V lost 6 bases to trimming and J lost 7 bases; unmatched junction nucleotides: 9. Germline V gene lookup returns CDR1 DFQATT and CDR2 SNEGSKA (reference sequence).